A selection of T cell receptor beta chains follows, all from one sample in a study of cytomegalovirus exposure and HLA in healthy donors. The table came from immunoSEQ multiplex PCR; TCRdb's copy has only in-frame clones and leaves some out. This sample yields 100,000 or so clones, of which approximately 72% are seen a single time; 2.1% belongs to the top ten. The sample taken for sequencing was PBMCs. The receptors come from a man between 25 and 39 years old in good health and CMV-seronegative. Both conserved end residues are trimmed from each CDR3. Fields, in order: D gene, J gene, V gene, CDR3 protein. A D gene is named only where the DNA matches it firmly.

NA TRBJ2-2 TRBV19 ASCRAGNTGELF
NA TRBJ1-3 TRBV30 AWGQLNTIY
NA TRBJ2-3 TRBV19 ASTNKGSTDTQY
NA TRBJ2-7 TRBV7-2 ASSLAIGESYEQY
NA TRBJ2-5 TRBV5-6 ASSSGGRETQY
NA TRBJ1-2 TRBV27 ASSLGPGPYGYT
TRBD1 TRBJ1-2 TRBV18 ASSPPGTGGDYGYT
TRBD2 TRBJ2-2 TRBV13 ASSLLSSGGYTGELF
TRBD1 TRBJ1-2 TRBV6-1 ASTGRGDYGYT
NA TRBJ2-7 TRBV19 ASSIDPILLPREQY
TRBD1 TRBJ2-7 TRBV29-1 SVEKKGTGGQYEQY
NA TRBJ1-1 TRBV19 ASLDRRGTTEAF
TRBD2 TRBJ2-7 TRBV5-1 ASSTPLGRAGEQY
NA TRBJ2-1 TRBV28 ASSLTGSPYNEQF
NA TRBJ2-7 TRBV15 ATSGQTRGPNKREWSYEQY
TRBD2 TRBJ2-7 TRBV5-1 ASTPGGGNNYEQY
TRBD1 TRBJ1-2 TRBV19 ASTTGQGYSVVYGYT
NA TRBJ2-1 TRBV27 ASSFQRALYNEQF
NA TRBJ2-2 TRBV7-9 ASSLASTNTGELF
NA TRBJ1-5 TRBV4-3 ASSQFGDFSNQPQH
NA TRBJ1-2 TRBV27 ASSPREGHYGYT
NA TRBJ1-6 TRBV6-6 ASSYQTGYNSPLH
TRBD2 TRBJ2-5 TRBV7-2 ASSYSFSSGGAETQY
TRBD2 TRBJ2-3 TRBV19 ASNIRGADTQY
TRBD2 TRBJ2-1 TRBV5-4 ASSLALAGGPGEQF
NA TRBJ2-1 TRBV11-2 ASSLGGGPYEQF
TRBD1 TRBJ1-6 TRBV19 ASRTGLASPLH
TRBD1 TRBJ2-7 TRBV13 ASSATGGVSYEQY
TRBD1 TRBJ1-1 TRBV6-6 ASTNGPQGAPEAF
TRBD1 TRBJ2-7 TRBV18 ASSPSDRNYEQY
NA TRBJ2-5 TRBV7-9 ASSFAQPGDGETQY
TRBD1 TRBJ1-2 TRBV7-9 ASSPFATGDGYT
TRBD1 TRBJ1-3 TRBV5-1 ASSSDGTGSGNTIY
NA TRBJ1-2 TRBV5-6 ASSLEGFNSYGYT
NA TRBJ2-5 TRBV9 ASSVEGQGQETQY
TRBD1 TRBJ1-1 TRBV9 ASSTGQPNTEAF
NA TRBJ2-7 TRBV6-7 ASNLLTPFPEQY
NA TRBJ2-7 TRBV6-6 ASSNTLYEQY
TRBD1 TRBJ1-5 TRBV29-1 SVAAGGEQPQH
NA TRBJ2-7 TRBV6-5 ASSSPGGNRYEQY
TRBD1 TRBJ1-1 TRBV28 ASISRDRGYEAF
NA TRBJ2-2 TRBV7-9 ASSLDGADTGELF
NA TRBJ1-6 TRBV4-3 ASSQARGNSPLH
NA TRBJ1-5 TRBV30 AWTTGGAGQPQH
NA TRBJ1-2 TRBV6-1 ASSERYSGYT
NA TRBJ2-1 TRBV5-4 ASSLGIGVENEQF
TRBD1 TRBJ1-1 TRBV5-1 ASSQIQGAGTEAF
NA TRBJ2-3 TRBV2 ASSEASLVAQY
TRBD1 TRBJ1-1 TRBV6-5 ASSYSLTGDTEAF
NA TRBJ2-2 TRBV9 ASSASLRPNTGELF
TRBD1 TRBJ1-5 TRBV6-5 ASRLTRQGDQPQH
NA TRBJ1-4 TRBV7-2 ASSTTQSGNEKLF
TRBD1 TRBJ2-5 TRBV7-2 ASRGQGAGETQY
NA TRBJ1-2 TRBV2 ASKVSGGDLDYGYT
NA TRBJ1-4 TRBV28 ASMTGVNEKLF
TRBD1 TRBJ1-6 TRBV5-1 ASSNLGGVGSPLH
TRBD1 TRBJ1-5 TRBV27 ASSPYRDRAHQPQH
NA TRBJ2-1 TRBV4-3 ASSQEAQPYNEQF
NA TRBJ1-1 TRBV6-5 ASSYKEAGNTEAF
TRBD1 TRBJ2-3 TRBV6-4 ASSDSIQGTDTQY